The 15 T cell receptor beta chains below were found in one sample sequenced in a study of OX40 agonist ivuxolimab in advanced cancers. TCRdb's copy holds only in-frame clones and misses some; the assay was immunoSEQ multiplex PCR. The table records 99,000 or so clones, around 80% of them present only once. The sequencing used CD4+ or CD8+ T cells sorted from blood, collected in a trial of the OX40 agonist ivuxolimab. Receptor source: an adult with an advanced solid tumor such as melanoma, head and neck, liver or kidney cancer.

The V gene is TRBV6-5, the J gene TRBJ2-2; 10 bases line up with TRBD2. CDR3 length: 15 amino acids. J was trimmed by 4 bases and V by 6 bases; bases with no gene match: 5. Germline V gene data show CDR1 as MNHEY and CDR2 as SVGAGI. This CDR3 is CASSPSGGGTGELFF. CDR3 bases: TGTGCCAGCAGCCCGAGCGGGGGGGGCACCGGGGAGCTGTTTTTT.

This chain uses TRBV7-9 with TRBJ2-1; D perhaps matches TRBD2 (5 bases). Per the germline V gene, CDR1 is SEHNR and CDR2 is FQNEAQ (reference sequence). Trimming took 5 bases from V and 9 from J, leaving 11 bases between them. The CDR3 spans 12 residues. This CDR3 is CASSPGFVEQFF. In nucleotides, the CDR3 is TGTGCCAGCAGCCCGGGATTTGTTGAGCAGTTCTTC.

This clone was detected once. The rearrangement joins TRBV30 to TRBJ1-1, with D uncertain. Germline CDR1 reads GTSNPN; CDR2 reads SVGIG (reference sequence). Trimming removed 6 bases from V and 0 bases from J, with 11 bases in between. This CDR3 has 13 amino acids. For the CDR3, the DNA is TGTGCCTGCAATCGAAGGTTGAACACTGAAGCTTTCTTT. Its translation: CACNRRLNTEAFF.

The chain employs TRBV7-6 and TRBJ2-1; 8 nucleotides line up with TRBD1. The CDR3 is 17 amino acids. The germline gives CDR1 SGHVS, CDR2 FNYEAQ. The V gene end was trimmed by 5 bases and the J gene end by 2 bases; junction bases not matched to a gene: 11. In DNA, the CDR3 is TGTGCCAGCAGCCCTTACTCCGGGACAGGCGCCTACAATGAGCAGTTCTTC. As protein: CASSPYSGTGAYNEQFF.

The chain combines TRBV4-3 with TRBJ2-3; tentatively, D is TRBD2 (6 bases). The CDR3 runs to 17 residues. V was clipped by 0 bases and J by 4 bases, with 17 bases between them. Germline V CDR1 and CDR2: LGHNA, YSLEER. The CDR3 bases are TGCGCCAGCAGCCAAGATCGGGGGAGAGGGGTCGCAGATACGCAGTATTTT. Encoded protein: CASSQDRGRGVADTQYF.

The rearrangement joins TRBV5-1 to TRBJ1-2, with TRBD1 matching over 7 bases. Germline V CDR1 and CDR2: SGHRS, YFSETQ. Germline trimming cut 3 bases from V and 8 bases from J; bases unmatched to any gene: 16. The length of the CDR3 is 16 residues. This CDR3 is CASSSHEPLRGTGYTF. CDR3 nucleotide sequence: TGCGCCAGCAGCTCGCACGAGCCACTCAGGGGGACGGGCTACACCTTC. The entire variable domain, with the rest obtained from reference TRBV5-1 and TRBJ1-2, is as follows: KAGVTQTPRYLIKTRGQQVTLSCSPISGHRSVSWYQQTPGQGLQFLFEYFSETQRNKGNFPGRFSGRQFSNSRSEMNVSTLELGDSALYLCASSSHEPLRGTGYTFGSGTRLTVV.

The V and J genes are TRBV5-1 and TRBJ2-7; tentatively, D is TRBD1 (5 bases). Looked up from germline, CDR1 is SGHRS and CDR2 is YFSETQ. CDR3 length: 14 amino acids. V lost 0 bases and J 4 bases, leaving 11 bases between the germline ends. In DNA form, the CDR3 reads TGCGCCAGCAGCTTGGAAGGGGCACCTTACGAGCAGTACTTC. The encoded protein is CASSLEGAPYEQYF. The full variable domain, in which reference TRBV5-1 and TRBJ2-7 provide the parts outside the CDR3, is KAGVTQTPRYLIKTRGQQVTLSCSPISGHRSVSWYQQTPGQGLQFLFEYFSETQRNKGNFPGRFSGRQFSNSRSEMNVSTLELGDSALYLCASSLEGAPYEQYFGPGTRLTVT.

The V gene is TRBV5-1, the J gene TRBJ1-1, with D perhaps matching TRBD1 (5 bases). This CDR3 spans 14 amino acids. The V gene's germline CDR1 is SGHRS and CDR2 YFSETQ. Deletions cut 2 bases from V and 1 base from J, with 9 bases between. CDR3 bases: TGCGCCAGCAGCTTTGAGGGGTGGAACACTGAAGCTTTCTTT. Translated: CASSFEGWNTEAFF.

The rearrangement links TRBV2 to TRBJ2-1; 8 bases line up with TRBD2. This CDR3 contains 15 residues. Germline loops: CDR1 SNHLY, CDR2 FYNNEI. J gave up 7 bases and V 2 bases, and 7 bases lay outside the gene matches. This CDR3 is CASSERRGDVNEQFF. In nucleotides, the CDR3 is TGTGCCAGCAGTGAACGGCGGGGGGATGTGAATGAGCAGTTCTTC.

The rearrangement uses TRBV5-3 and TRBJ1-2; 7 bases map to TRBD1. TRBV5-3 is an open reading frame whose function is uncertain. V gave up 10 bases and J gave up 0 bases; unmatched junction bases: 6. CDR3 length equals 13 residues. The CDR3 here is CAGYRGANYGYTF. As DNA, the CDR3 is TGTGCCGGCTACAGGGGCGCTAACTATGGCTACACCTTC.

This chain uses TRBV7-9 with TRBJ2-5; 9 nucleotides align to TRBD2. The CDR3 has 15 amino acids. CDR1 SEHNR and CDR2 FQNEAQ come from the germline V gene (reference sequence). J was trimmed by 3 bases and V by 2 bases; bases with no gene match: 4. Written as DNA, the CDR3 is TGTGCCAGCAGCTTATCTTTAGCGGGAGAAGAGACCCAGTACTTC. Protein: CASSLSLAGEETQYF. Filled out from reference TRBV7-9 and TRBJ2-5, the complete variable domain reads DTGVSQNPRHKITKRGQNVTFRCDPISEHNRLYWYRQTLGQGPEFLTYFQNEAQLEKSRLLSDRFSAERPKGSFSTLEIQRTEQGDSAMYLCASSLSLAGEETQYFGPGTRLLVL.

V usage is TRBV18 and J usage is TRBJ1-5; 7 bases fit TRBD1. V shed 5 bases and J 1 base; nucleotides not matched to a gene: 14. The germline CDR1 and CDR2 sequences are KGHSH and LQKENI. The CDR3 spans 18 residues. Here the CDR3 DNA reads TGTGCCAGCTCAAAGGGTACAGGGGCCAAGATAAGCAATCAGCCCCAGCATTTT. Translated, it gives CASSKGTGAKISNQPQHF.

V is TRBV4-2 and J is TRBJ1-1; 9 positions match TRBD1. V lost 4 bases, J lost 7 bases, and 7 bases stayed unmatched. CDR1 LGHNA and CDR2 YNFKEQ come from the germline V gene. The CDR3 is made up of 14 amino acids. The chain's CDR3 is CASSPGQGMGEAFF. CDR3 DNA sequence: TGTGCCAGCAGCCCGGGACAGGGAATGGGTGAAGCTTTCTTT.

This chain joins TRBV2 and TRBJ2-7; TRBD1 aligns across 9 bases. The trim removed 4 bases at V and 2 bases at J, leaving 3 bases unmatched. Germline values: CDR1 SNHLY, CDR2 FYNNEI. This CDR3 contains 14 residues. CDR3 DNA sequence: TGTGCCAGCAGTGTGACAGGGGGTGCCTACGAGCAGTACTTC. Translation: CASSVTGGAYEQYF.

This clone was recorded once. This sequence joins TRBV7-8 and TRBJ2-1, with 8 bases matching TRBD2. Germline-derived CDR1 and CDR2 are SGHVS and FQNEAQ. The CDR3 has 14 residues. J gave up 8 bases and V 4 bases, and 7 bases lay outside the gene matches. DNA for the CDR3: TGTGCCAGCAGCTGGGTAGCGGGGAGCGATGAGCAGTTCTTC. Translating gives CASSWVAGSDEQFF.